This record concerns one TCR beta chain sequence. The germline V gene encodes CDR1 MDHEN and CDR2 SYDVKM. V was cut by 8 bases and J by 1 base, with 12 bases left in between. The CDR3 sequence is 14 residues long. The data derive from a study of shared clonotypes between healthy human individuals. Study context: CD4 naive and memory got three plates each, CD8 naive two, CD8 memory one.

The protocol was immunoSEQ multiplex PCR, while the TCRdb copy is restricted to in-frame clones and leaves out a portion. The sample holds over 950,000 clones, about 80% seen once. Both subsets, CD45RA+ naive and CD45RA-negative memory, were split from the CD4+ cells. The chain links TRBV28 to TRBJ1-5, with D maybe TRBD1 (6 bases). Sequencing input: memory CD4+ T cells from PBMCs. This sample's subset: CD45RA-negative fraction. The clonotype comes from a young man in good health. Some clones in this sample may be carry-over from other donors' samples. The CDR3: CASRTDRSNQPQHF. The CDR3 nucleotides are TGTGCCAGCCGAACAGACAGGAGCAATCAGCCCCAGCATTTT. Variable domain in full (rest from reference TRBV28 and TRBJ1-5): DVKVTQSSRYLVKRTGEKVFLECVQDMDHENMFWYRQDPGLGLRLIYFSYDVKMKEKGDIPEGYSVSREKKERFSLILESASTNQTSMYLCASRTDRSNQPQHFGDGTRLSIL.